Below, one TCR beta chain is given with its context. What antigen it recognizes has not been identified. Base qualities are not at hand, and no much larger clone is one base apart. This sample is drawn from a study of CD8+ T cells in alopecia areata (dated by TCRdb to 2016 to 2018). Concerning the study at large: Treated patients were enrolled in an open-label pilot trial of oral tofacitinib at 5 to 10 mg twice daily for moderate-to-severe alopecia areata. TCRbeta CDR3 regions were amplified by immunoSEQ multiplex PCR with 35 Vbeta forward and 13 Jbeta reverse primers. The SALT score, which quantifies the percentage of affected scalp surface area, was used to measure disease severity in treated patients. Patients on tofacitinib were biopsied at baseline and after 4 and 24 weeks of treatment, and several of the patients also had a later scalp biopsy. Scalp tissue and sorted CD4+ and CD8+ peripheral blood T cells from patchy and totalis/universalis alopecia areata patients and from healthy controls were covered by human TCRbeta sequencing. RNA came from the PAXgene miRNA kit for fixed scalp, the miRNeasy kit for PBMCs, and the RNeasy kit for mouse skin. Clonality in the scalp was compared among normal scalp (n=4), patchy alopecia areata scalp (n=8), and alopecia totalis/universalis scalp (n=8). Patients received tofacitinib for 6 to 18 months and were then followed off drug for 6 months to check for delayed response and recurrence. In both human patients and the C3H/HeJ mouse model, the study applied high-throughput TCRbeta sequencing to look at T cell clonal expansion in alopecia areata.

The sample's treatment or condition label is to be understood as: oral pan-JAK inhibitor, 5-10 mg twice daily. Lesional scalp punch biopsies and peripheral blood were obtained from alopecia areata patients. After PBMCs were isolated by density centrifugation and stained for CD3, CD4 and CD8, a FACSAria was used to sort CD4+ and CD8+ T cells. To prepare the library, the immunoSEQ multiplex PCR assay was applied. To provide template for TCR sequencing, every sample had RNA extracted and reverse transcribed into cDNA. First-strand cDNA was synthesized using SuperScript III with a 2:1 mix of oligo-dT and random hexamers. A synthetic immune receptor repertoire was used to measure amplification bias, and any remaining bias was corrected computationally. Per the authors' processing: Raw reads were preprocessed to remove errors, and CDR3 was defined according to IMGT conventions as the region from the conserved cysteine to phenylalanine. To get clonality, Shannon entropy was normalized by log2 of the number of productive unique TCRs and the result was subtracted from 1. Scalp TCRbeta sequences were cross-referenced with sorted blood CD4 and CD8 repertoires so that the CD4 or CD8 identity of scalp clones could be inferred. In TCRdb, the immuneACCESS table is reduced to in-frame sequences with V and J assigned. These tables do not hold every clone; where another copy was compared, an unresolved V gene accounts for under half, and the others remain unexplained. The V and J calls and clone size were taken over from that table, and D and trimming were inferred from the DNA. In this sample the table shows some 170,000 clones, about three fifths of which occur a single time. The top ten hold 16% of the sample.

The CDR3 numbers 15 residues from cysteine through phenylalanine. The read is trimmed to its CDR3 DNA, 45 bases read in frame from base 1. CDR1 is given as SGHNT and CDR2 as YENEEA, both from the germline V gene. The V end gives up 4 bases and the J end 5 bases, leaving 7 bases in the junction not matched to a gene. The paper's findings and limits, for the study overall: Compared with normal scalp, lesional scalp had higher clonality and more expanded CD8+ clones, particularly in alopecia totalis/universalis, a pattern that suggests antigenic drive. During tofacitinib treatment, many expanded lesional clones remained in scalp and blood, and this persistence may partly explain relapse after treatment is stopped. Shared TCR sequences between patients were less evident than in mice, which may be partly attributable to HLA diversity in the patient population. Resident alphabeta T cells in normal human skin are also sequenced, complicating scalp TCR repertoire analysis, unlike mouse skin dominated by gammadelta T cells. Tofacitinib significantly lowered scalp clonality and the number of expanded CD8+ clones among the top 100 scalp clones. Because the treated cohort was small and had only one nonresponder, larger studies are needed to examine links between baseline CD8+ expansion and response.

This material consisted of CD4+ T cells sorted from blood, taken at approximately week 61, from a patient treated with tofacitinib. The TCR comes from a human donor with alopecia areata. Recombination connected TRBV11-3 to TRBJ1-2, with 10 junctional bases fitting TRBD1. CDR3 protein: CASSSSGTGEYGYTF. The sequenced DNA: TGTGCCAGCAGCTCCTCCGGGACAGGGGAGTATGGCTACACCTTC.